These 10 T cell receptor beta chains originate from one sample sequenced in a study of blood T cells in healthy people across ages. With a J-beta primer mix and a sample-barcoded 5' primer, a second PCR ran about 7 to 12 cycles. TCRdb used MiXCR to reprocess the 5' RACE reads, holding one entry per CDR3 protein. The sample includes over 700,000 distinct CDR3 sequences, more than 20% of them seen just once. These data are also associated with another study on T cells of mothers and their children.

The sample comprised blood. These TCRs come from a boy aged 5-17 years in good health.

J is TRBJ2-5 and V is TRBV7-2, with D perhaps being TRBD1 or TRBD2 (5 bases each). Germline-derived CDR1 and CDR2 are SGHTA and FQGNSA. V lost 5 bases, J lost 3 bases, and 22 bases lay in between. There are 17 residues in the CDR3. The CDR3, as DNA: TGTGCCAGCAGCCTCGGGGACCCATTGACTCCGAAAGAGACCCAGTACTTC. This codes for CASSLGDPLTPKETQYF.

In this sample, this clonotype turned up a few times. The chain joins TRBV7-9 to TRBJ1-1; TRBD1 matches at 8 bases. Germline assignment: CDR1 SEHNR and CDR2 FQNEAQ (reference sequence). The ends lost 3 bases at V and 2 bases at J; junction bases unmatched: 5. This CDR3 is built from 15 residues. The CDR3 nucleotides are TGTGCCAGCAGCTTTGGGGCAGGGGGCAACACTGAAGCTTTCTTT. The encoded protein is CASSFGAGGNTEAFF.

V and J are TRBV5-1 and TRBJ2-3; no firm D call. There are 13 residues in the CDR3. V was pared by 3 bases and J by 6 bases, with 11 bases between. Per the germline V gene, CDR1 is SGHRS and CDR2 is YFSETQ. CDR3 sequence reads: CASSYSDGDTQYF. The CDR3 DNA reads as TGCGCCAGCAGCTACTCGGACGGTGATACGCAGTATTTT. Based on the CDR3 plus reference TRBV5-1 and TRBJ2-3, the full variable domain is KAGVTQTPRYLIKTRGQQVTLSCSPISGHRSVSWYQQTPGQGLQFLFEYFSETQRNKGNFPGRFSGRQFSNSRSEMNVSTLELGDSALYLCASSYSDGDTQYFGPGTRLTVL.

This clonotype was seen a handful of times. The V and J genes are TRBV11-2 and TRBJ2-4, with 11 nucleotides matching TRBD2. Germline V lookup: CDR1 SGHAT, CDR2 FQNNGV. The CDR3 has 15 residues. The trim removed 6 bases at V and 8 bases at J, leaving 9 bases unmatched. DNA for the CDR3: TGTGCCAGCAGTCCTCTAGCGGGAGGTATGGACATTCAGTACTTC. As protein: CASSPLAGGMDIQYF.

The chain links TRBV27 to TRBJ2-3; D gene ambiguous. This CDR3 comprises 15 residues. V lost 5 bases and J lost 2, with 14 bases in between. Germline V gives CDR1 MNHEY, CDR2 SMNVEV (reference sequence). The CDR3 protein is CASSQAFFHTDTQYF. The CDR3 nucleotides read TGTGCCAGCAGTCAGGCCTTCTTCCACACAGATACGCAGTATTTT.

The CDR3 sequence is CSAEHRDRETNEQYF. CDR3 bases: TGCAGTGCTGAGCACCGGGACAGGGAGACAAACGAGCAGTACTTC. V is TRBV20-1 and J is TRBJ2-7, with 9 nucleotides matching TRBD1. CDR1 and CDR2 (germline): DFQATT, SNEGSKA (reference sequence). V gave up 5 bases and J gave up 5 bases; unmatched junction bases: 13. The CDR3 extends over 15 amino acids.

The V call is TRBV9, the J call TRBJ2-1, with D unresolved. V shed 0 bases and J shed 0 bases, with 10 bases lying between them. CDR3 length: 16 amino acids. CDR1 is SGDLS, CDR2 YYNGEE, per germline. This chain's CDR3 is CASSVVNRSSYNEQFF. The CDR3 coding sequence is TGTGCCAGCAGCGTAGTTAACCGAAGCTCCTACAATGAGCAGTTCTTC. The full variable domain, completed using reference TRBV9 and TRBJ2-1, is DSGVTQTPKHLITATGQRVTLRCSPRSGDLSVYWYQQSLDQGLQFLIQYYNGEERAKGNILERFSAQQFPDLHSELNLSSLELGDSALYFCASSVVNRSSYNEQFFGPGTRLTVL.

This clonotype was counted between two and nine times. The V call is TRBV4-1, the J call TRBJ1-3, with a tentative D call TRBD1 (6 bases). Germline CDR1 is MGHRA and CDR2 is YSYEKL. The CDR3 contains 14 residues. The ends were cut back, 0 bases at V and 9 bases at J, with 12 bases in the middle. The CDR3 DNA reads TGCGCCAGCAGCCAAGAGTCACCCAGGGGCACCATATATTTT. Translating gives CASSQESPRGTIYF.

This clonotype was picked up a small number of times. The rearrangement uses TRBV14 and TRBJ2-5; possibly TRBD2 for D (6 bases). The J call may be mistaken, given a closer DNA end match to TRBJ2-7. In germline, CDR1 is SGHDN, CDR2 FVKESK. This CDR3 is built from 15 residues. The chain's CDR3 is CASSLSGDYGAEQYF. The CDR3 nucleotides are TGTGCCAGCAGCCTCTCGGGGGATTATGGTGCCGAGCAGTACTTC.

The chain carries TRBV28 and TRBJ1-1; 9 nucleotides line up with TRBD1. The CDR3 is made up of 15 amino acids. CDR1 and CDR2 from the germline V gene are MDHEN and SYDVKM. Losses at the gene ends were 5 bases for V and 7 bases for J; bases not matched to a gene: 11. The CDR3 is CASSRAQGALNEAFF. The DNA of the CDR3 is TGTGCCAGCAGTCGTGCACAGGGGGCCTTGAATGAAGCTTTCTTT.